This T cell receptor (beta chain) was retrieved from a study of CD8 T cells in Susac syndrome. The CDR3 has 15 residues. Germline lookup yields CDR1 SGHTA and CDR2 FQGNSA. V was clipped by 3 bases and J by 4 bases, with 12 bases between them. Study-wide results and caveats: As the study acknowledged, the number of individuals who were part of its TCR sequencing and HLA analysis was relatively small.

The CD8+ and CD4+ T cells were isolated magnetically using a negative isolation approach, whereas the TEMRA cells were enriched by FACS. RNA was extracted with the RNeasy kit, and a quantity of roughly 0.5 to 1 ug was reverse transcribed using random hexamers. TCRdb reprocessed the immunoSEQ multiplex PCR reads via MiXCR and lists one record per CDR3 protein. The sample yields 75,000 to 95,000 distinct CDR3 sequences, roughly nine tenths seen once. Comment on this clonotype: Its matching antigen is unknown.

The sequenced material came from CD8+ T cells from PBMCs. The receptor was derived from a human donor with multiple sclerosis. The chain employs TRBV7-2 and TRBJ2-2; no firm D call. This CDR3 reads CASSLGLQFTGELFF. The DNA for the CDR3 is TGTGCCAGCAGCTTGGGCCTCCAATTCACCGGGGAGCTGTTTTTT.